This T cell receptor (beta chain) emerged from a study of human T cells and chemical hapten exposure. Individual cDNA molecules in this library carried unique molecular identifiers. TCRdb reanalysed the RACE reads using MiXCR and keeps one entry per CDR3 protein. The sample contains 65,000 to 80,000 distinct CDR3 sequences, about 9% of which appear only once. The germline V and J ends were trimmed by 6 bases and 8 bases, with 17 bases remaining between them. This CDR3 contains 14 residues. CDR1 is LGHNT, CDR2 FRNRAP, per germline. Findings and limits, study-wide: Once DPC sensitization occurred, TCRs above 1 in 1000 frequency showed no change.

This clonotype was counted ten times or more. Its specificity is not known. Indicated time point: healthy volunteer bleed at 6 weeks. Unseparated into fractions, whole blood served as the source from which total RNA was extracted. The receptor comes from a male donor in good health. Some clones in this sample may be carry-over from other donors' samples. The chain links TRBV12-5 to TRBJ1-3, with D perhaps TRBD1 (5 bases). Input material: whole blood. This chain's CDR3 is CASGPGGTSHTIYF. For the CDR3, the DNA is TGTGCTAGTGGACCGGGGGGGACGTCGCACACCATATATTTT.